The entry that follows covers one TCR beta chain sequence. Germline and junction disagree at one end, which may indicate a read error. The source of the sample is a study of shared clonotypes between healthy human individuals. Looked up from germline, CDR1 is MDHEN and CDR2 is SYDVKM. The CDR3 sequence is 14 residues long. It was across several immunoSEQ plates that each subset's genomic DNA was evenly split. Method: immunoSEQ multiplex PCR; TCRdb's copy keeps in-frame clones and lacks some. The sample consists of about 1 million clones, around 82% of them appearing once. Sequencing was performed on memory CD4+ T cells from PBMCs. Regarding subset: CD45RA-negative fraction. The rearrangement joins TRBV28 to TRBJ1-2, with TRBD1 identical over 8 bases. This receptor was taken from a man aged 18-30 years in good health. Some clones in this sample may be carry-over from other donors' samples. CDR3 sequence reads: CASSLQARVTGDAF. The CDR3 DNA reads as TGTGCCAGCAGTTTACAAGCCCGGGTGACAGGGGACGCTTTC.